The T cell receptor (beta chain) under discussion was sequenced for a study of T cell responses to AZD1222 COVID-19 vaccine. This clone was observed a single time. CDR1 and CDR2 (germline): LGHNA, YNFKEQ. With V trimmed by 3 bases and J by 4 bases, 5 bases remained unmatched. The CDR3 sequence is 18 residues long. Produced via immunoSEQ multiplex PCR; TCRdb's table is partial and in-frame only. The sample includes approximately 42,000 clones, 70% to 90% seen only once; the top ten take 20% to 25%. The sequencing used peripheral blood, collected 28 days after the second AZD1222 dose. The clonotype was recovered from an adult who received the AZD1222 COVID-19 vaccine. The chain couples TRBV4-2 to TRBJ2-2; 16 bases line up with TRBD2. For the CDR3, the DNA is TGTGCCAGCAGCCACGGGACTAGCGGGAGGGCCGGCACCGGGGAGCTGTTTTTT. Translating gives CASSHGTSGRAGTGELFF.